A selection of T cell receptor beta chains follows, all from one sample in a study of CD8 T cells in Susac syndrome. One entry per CDR3 protein, called by TCRdb with MiXCR from the immunoSEQ multiplex PCR reads. The table records about 160,000 distinct CDR3 sequences, approximately 93% of them present only once. Source material: CD4+ T cells from PBMCs. Receptor source: a human donor with multiple sclerosis. CDR3s include the opening cysteine and the closing phenylalanine or tryptophan.

v_gene: TRBV7-9
j_gene: TRBJ1-1
CDR3aa: CASSLGTGDTEAFF

v_gene: TRBV7-9
j_gene: TRBJ1-4
CDR3aa: CASSLAGGVGEKLFF

v_gene: TRBV9
j_gene: TRBJ2-3
CDR3aa: CASSARGETQYF

v_gene: TRBV6-1
j_gene: TRBJ2-3
CDR3aa: CASSVRGDTQYF

v_gene: TRBV9
j_gene: TRBJ1-1
CDR3aa: CASSEKGVQETEAFF

v_gene: TRBV7-9
j_gene: TRBJ2-5
CDR3aa: CASSRGQGSETQYF

v_gene: TRBV14
j_gene: TRBJ2-3
CDR3aa: CASSRLGTRGDTQYF

v_gene: TRBV5-1
j_gene: TRBJ1-2
CDR3aa: CASSTGQGRGYGYTF

v_gene: TRBV6-1
j_gene: TRBJ1-3
CDR3aa: CASSRGGFGNTIYF

v_gene: TRBV19
j_gene: TRBJ1-5
CDR3aa: CASSGTGLQPQHF

v_gene: TRBV14
j_gene: TRBJ2-4
CDR3aa: CASSQAQGNIQYF

v_gene: TRBV6-2/TRBV6-3
j_gene: TRBJ2-2
CDR3aa: CASLWREYTGELFF

v_gene: TRBV20-1
j_gene: TRBJ2-3
CDR3aa: CSALRPSSTDTQYF

v_gene: TRBV10-3
j_gene: TRBJ1-2
CDR3aa: CAISATPGEGYTF

v_gene: TRBV5-1
j_gene: TRBJ2-5
CDR3aa: CASSFLAGGQETQYF

v_gene: TRBV30
j_gene: TRBJ1-5
CDR3aa: CAWSLGGGGSNQPQHF

v_gene: TRBV7-8
j_gene: TRBJ2-7
CDR3aa: CASSLARQKHEQYF

v_gene: TRBV7-2
j_gene: TRBJ2-6
CDR3aa: CASSLAYGANVLTF

v_gene: TRBV9
j_gene: TRBJ2-1
CDR3aa: CASSGGGRGAYNEQFF

v_gene: TRBV20-1
j_gene: TRBJ2-3
CDR3aa: CSADSPSTDTQYF

v_gene: TRBV12-3/TRBV12-4
j_gene: TRBJ1-4
CDR3aa: CASSSSDGNEKLFF

v_gene: TRBV27
j_gene: TRBJ2-4
CDR3aa: CASSLQGAVKNIQYF

v_gene: TRBV27
j_gene: TRBJ2-3
CDR3aa: CASEARGTDTQYF

v_gene: TRBV5-6
j_gene: TRBJ1-1
CDR3aa: CASSGDITEAFF

v_gene: TRBV23-1
j_gene: TRBJ2-5
CDR3aa: CATNVSPPQETQYF

v_gene: TRBV6-5
j_gene: TRBJ2-7
CDR3aa: CASINRAAGEQYF

v_gene: TRBV5-1
j_gene: TRBJ2-7
CDR3aa: CASSLNTGTAYYEQYF

v_gene: TRBV18
j_gene: TRBJ2-5
CDR3aa: CASSPQATRKQTQYF

v_gene: TRBV28
j_gene: TRBJ2-1
CDR3aa: CASSFNPPVLVQGLF

v_gene: TRBV7-9
j_gene: TRBJ1-2
CDR3aa: CASSLANEGTGGYTF

v_gene: TRBV5-4
j_gene: TRBJ2-5
CDR3aa: CASSLKRDGTETQYF

v_gene: TRBV6-5
j_gene: TRBJ2-1
CDR3aa: CASRRTTWNEQFF

v_gene: TRBV30
j_gene: TRBJ1-1
CDR3aa: CAWKGLGTEAFF

v_gene: TRBV5-1
j_gene: TRBJ1-1
CDR3aa: CASRSPKGSANTEAFF

v_gene: TRBV6-6
j_gene: TRBJ1-4
CDR3aa: CASSYAFGLGEKLFF

v_gene: TRBV5-6
j_gene: TRBJ1-1
CDR3aa: CASSLVVDTEAFF

v_gene: TRBV25-1
j_gene: TRBJ2-3
CDR3aa: CASSAGLMIGDTQYF

v_gene: TRBV7-9
j_gene: TRBJ1-1
CDR3aa: CASSRHIGQPYGGNTEAFF

v_gene: TRBV15
j_gene: TRBJ2-2
CDR3aa: CATSRAPPGNTGELFF

v_gene: TRBV4-2
j_gene: TRBJ2-3
CDR3aa: CASSHRDHSPDTQYF

v_gene: TRBV24-1
j_gene: TRBJ2-6
CDR3aa: CATSESGANVLTF

v_gene: TRBV2
j_gene: TRBJ1-2
CDR3aa: CASSIGGLWGYTF

v_gene: TRBV9
j_gene: TRBJ1-2
CDR3aa: CASSIDSGYTF

v_gene: TRBV15
j_gene: TRBJ1-5
CDR3aa: CATSPGNYQPQHF

v_gene: TRBV2
j_gene: TRBJ1-1
CDR3aa: CASSEGVRVSEAFF

v_gene: TRBV3-1
j_gene: TRBJ1-1
CDR3aa: CASSQMGNTEAFF

v_gene: TRBV5-1
j_gene: TRBJ2-7
CDR3aa: CASSSTGLAGLLHEQYF

v_gene: TRBV27
j_gene: TRBJ1-1
CDR3aa: CASSLSGTGYTEAFF